This T cell receptor beta chain was recorded in a study of T cell clones after liver transplantation. Study observations and caveats: The donor-reactive repertoire was only partly measurable in two subjects, lacking donor cells. Compared with third party-reactive sequences, donor-reactive ones declined more, independent of withdrawal success.

Sequencing used immunoSEQ multiplex PCR; TCRdb keeps in-frame clones, though not all of them. The table has around 60,000 clones, 71% seen once. Unstimulated PBMCs were sorted into CD3+CD4+ and CD3+CD8+ populations. This clone occurred a few times. Its antigen remains unknown. The source material was CD4+ T cells from blood, sampled before liver transplant. The sequence derives from a human donor who received a liver transplant.

CDR3 nucleotide sequence: TGTGCCTGGAGTATGGGACAGACTGGAAACACCATATATTTT. It specifies CAWSMGQTGNTIYF. V usage is TRBV30 and J usage is TRBJ1-3; 7 bases fit TRBD1. CDR3 length equals 14 residues. Trimming at V came to 2 bases and at J to 2 bases, leaving 3 bases not matched to a gene. The germline CDR1 and CDR2 sequences are GTSNPN and SVGIG (reference sequence).